This T cell receptor (beta chain) was sequenced for a study of CD8+CD57+ T cells in acquired aplastic anemia. Study summary: Sorted CD4+ and CD8+ cells gave a mean 3.2 ug DNA, range roughly 0.19 to 27.4 ug.

Trimming took 5 bases from V and 1 from J; bases not matched to a gene: 6. Germline CDR1 and CDR2: LNHNV and YYDKDF (reference sequence). The CDR3 runs to 16 residues. CDR3 and TCR beta VDJ profiling relied on genomic DNA as the template. TCRdb reprocessed the reads via MiXCR and lists one record per CDR3 protein. The table records around 150,000 distinct CDR3 sequences, 71% of them present only once. Flow cytometry had shown expanded CD8+CD57+ cells in the patients chosen for sequencing. Sequencing used sorted CD4+, CD8+, or CD8+CD57+ T cells (not recorded which) from PBMCs. This TCR derives from a human donor with aplastic anemia. The chain couples TRBV15 to TRBJ2-1, with TRBD1 matching 9 bases. The CDR3 loop reads CATSAQGTGSYNEQFF. In nucleotides, the CDR3 is TGTGCCACCAGCGCCCAAGGGACAGGGTCCTACAATGAGCAGTTCTTC.